The 17 T cell receptor beta chains below all came from one sample that was sequenced in a study of CD8+ T cells in alopecia areata. Following extraction, RNA underwent reverse transcription to cDNA, which served as the sequencing template. TCRdb keeps only in-frame clones here, not all; method: immunoSEQ multiplex PCR. The table lists about 34,000 clones, roughly half of them singletons. Specimen: NKG2D-high CD8+ T cells sorted from blood. These receptors came from a human donor with alopecia areata.

The gene calls are TRBV7-9 and TRBJ2-1; D might be TRBD2 (6 bases). The V gene's germline CDR1 is SEHNR and CDR2 FQNEAQ (reference sequence). The CDR3 covers 13 residues. V lost 2 bases, J lost 6 bases, and 8 bases lay in between. The CDR3 is CASSLIGGNEQFF. The CDR3 nucleotides are TGTGCCAGCAGCTTAATCGGGGGCAATGAGCAGTTCTTC. The complete variable domain, with remaining parts taken from reference TRBV7-9 and TRBJ2-1, reads DTGVSQNPRHKITKRGQNVTFRCDPISEHNRLYWYRQTLGQGPEFLTYFQNEAQLEKSRLLSDRFSAERPKGSFSTLEIQRTEQGDSAMYLCASSLIGGNEQFFGPGTRLTVL.

In this sample, this clone turned up a few times. This rearrangement joins TRBV9 to TRBJ2-7; weak D call: TRBD1 (5 bases). V lost 0 bases, J lost 2 bases, and 9 bases lay in between. CDR1 and CDR2 (germline): SGDLS, YYNGEE. This CDR3 has 14 amino acids. This chain's CDR3 is CASSVADSPYEQYF. The CDR3 DNA follows: TGTGCCAGCAGCGTAGCAGACAGCCCCTACGAGCAGTACTTC.

The V call is TRBV4-3, the J call TRBJ2-3; no definite D call. CDR1 and CDR2 from the germline V gene are LGHNA and YSLEER. Trimming shortened V by 4 bases and J by 0 bases, and 8 bases separated the two germline ends. The CDR3 contains 14 residues. The CDR3 spells CASSPRSSTDTQYF. The CDR3 bases are TGCGCCAGCAGCCCGCGATCTAGCACAGATACGCAGTATTTT.

This chain links TRBV10-2 with TRBJ2-2, with D perhaps matching TRBD1 (5 bases). CDR1 is WSHSY, CDR2 SAAADI, per germline. Between the trimmed V and J ends, which lost 7 bases and 6 bases, there was a span of 15 bases. The CDR3 runs to 14 residues. The CDR3 is CASKTLQAPGELFF. Written as DNA, the CDR3 is TGCGCCAGCAAGACCCTACAGGCTCCCGGGGAGCTGTTTTTT.

This clone has only a few counts. This chain joins TRBV29-1 and TRBJ2-2; D possibly matches TRBD1 or TRBD2 (5 bases each). The CDR3 spans 16 residues. CDR1 and CDR2 (germline): SQVTM, ANQGSEA. V lost 0 bases to trimming and J lost 4 bases, with 15 bases between them. The chain's CDR3 is CSVEESAGTGTGELFF. The CDR3, as DNA: TGCAGCGTTGAAGAGTCGGCAGGGACGGGCACCGGGGAGCTGTTTTTT.

This clone has just a few counts. V is TRBV30 and J is TRBJ2-1; D gene ambiguous. The ends were cut back, 2 bases at V and 0 bases at J, with 8 bases in the middle. From germline, CDR1 is GTSNPN and CDR2 SVGIG (reference sequence). The CDR3 length is 14 residues. This chain's CDR3 is CAWSKLSSYNEQFF. Written as DNA, the CDR3 is TGTGCCTGGAGTAAACTGAGCTCCTACAATGAGCAGTTCTTC.

The chain recombines TRBV9 with TRBJ2-7, with D tentatively TRBD2 (6 bases). With 1 base removed from V and 5 bases from J, the gap between germline ends came to 7 bases. Germline V gives CDR1 SGDLS, CDR2 YYNGEE. This CDR3 spans 12 amino acids. CDR3: CASSVRGNEQYF. The DNA of the CDR3 is TGTGCCAGCAGCGTACGGGGGAACGAGCAGTACTTC.

The chain employs TRBV30 and TRBJ2-1, with TRBD2 identical over 10 bases. Trimming took 1 base from V and 8 from J; bases not matched to a gene: 11. The CDR3 consists of 16 residues. Germline V gene sequence: CDR1 GTSNPN, CDR2 SVGIG (reference sequence). Here the CDR3 DNA reads TGTGCCTGGAGTGGACCGGGGACTAGCGTTTTGGATGAGCAGTTCTTC. Translation: CAWSGPGTSVLDEQFF.

This CDR3 is CASSGTNTDTQYF. Here the CDR3 DNA reads TGTGCCAGCAGCGGGACCAACACAGATACGCAGTATTTT. The chain employs TRBV9 and TRBJ2-3; D remains ambiguous. CDR1 is SGDLS, CDR2 YYNGEE, per germline. The CDR3 loop spans 13 amino acids. V dropped 3 bases and J dropped 2 bases, with 7 bases sitting between them.

The chain employs TRBV5-1 and TRBJ2-5; tentative D call: TRBD2 (5 bases). V lost 6 bases and J 1 base, leaving 19 bases between the germline ends. The CDR3 has 16 amino acids. Germline lookup yields CDR1 SGHRS and CDR2 YFSETQ. The CDR3 loop reads CASTLVVGSLQETQYF. CDR3 bases: TGCGCCAGCACTTTGGTAGTAGGGAGTCTCCAAGAGACCCAGTACTTC.

The chain is built from TRBV7-2 and TRBJ1-4; D gene uncertain. Germline values: CDR1 SGHTA, CDR2 FQGNSA. Trimming cost V 0 bases and J 1 base, with 12 bases left between them. The CDR3 covers 17 residues. The CDR3 here is CASSLAVSWGTNEKLFF. The CDR3 DNA follows: TGTGCCAGCAGCTTAGCCGTCAGCTGGGGAACTAATGAAAAACTGTTTTTT.

This rearrangement joins TRBV12-5 to TRBJ1-1, with D possibly TRBD1 on 6 matching bases. V lost 2 bases, J lost 1 base, and 11 bases lay in between. The CDR3 has 15 amino acids. The germline gives CDR1 LGHNT, CDR2 FRNRAP. The CDR3 is CASGLWGGRNTEAFF. The CDR3, as DNA: TGTGCTAGTGGTTTGTGGGGGGGCCGGAACACTGAAGCTTTCTTT.

On this clone itself: The junction shows a germline mismatch at one end, possibly a read error. The chain recombines TRBV20-1 with TRBJ2-4; TRBD1 is a possible D gene (6 bases). Looked up from germline, CDR1 is DFQATT and CDR2 is SNEGSKA (reference sequence). The CDR3 consists of 11 residues. In DNA, the CDR3 is TGCAGTGCTATACAGGGTACAATTCAGCACTTC. This translates into CSAIQGTIQHF.

The chain links TRBV2 to TRBJ2-2; D not resolved. CDR1 SNHLY and CDR2 FYNNEI come from the germline V gene. The CDR3 covers 13 residues. The ends were cut back, 8 bases at V and 4 bases at J, with 11 bases in the middle. The CDR3 loop is CASGPTLTGELFF. The CDR3 bases are TGTGCCAGCGGGCCGACCCTCACCGGGGAGCTGTTTTTT.

This rearrangement joins TRBV10-2 to TRBJ2-7; D gene ambiguous. Trimming pared 7 bases from V and 5 bases from J, leaving 12 bases between. This CDR3 spans 12 amino acids. CDR1 WSHSY and CDR2 SAAADI come from the germline V gene. This CDR3 reads CASMPSANEQYF. The DNA for the CDR3 is TGCGCCAGCATGCCCAGCGCAAACGAGCAGTACTTC.

This clone showed up just a few times. The chain carries TRBV9 and TRBJ2-1, with TRBD2 matching 9 bases. V gave up 3 bases and J gave up 8 bases; unmatched junction bases: 6. CDR3 size: 14 residues. Germline values: CDR1 SGDLS, CDR2 YYNGEE. In DNA, the CDR3 is TGTGCCAGCAGCGACGGCGGGGGGGCGGATGAGCAGTTCTTC. This gives the protein CASSDGGGADEQFF.

In the case of this clone: Distinct nucleotide sequences in the sample also encode this CDR3. The chain links TRBV6-6 to TRBJ2-5; D is ambiguous. Per germline, CDR1 MNHNY and CDR2 SVGAGI (reference sequence). Trimming removed 2 bases from V and 5 bases from J, with 3 bases in between. The CDR3 sequence is 11 residues long. The DNA for the CDR3 is TGTGCCAGCAGTTACCGGGAGACCCAGTACTTC. Translated: CASSYRETQYF.